These 18 T cell receptor beta chains share one sample of origin, sequenced in a study of PD-1 blockade in classical Hodgkin lymphoma. There was relapse after autologous stem cell transplantation in every patient, and there was variation in brentuximab vedotin exposure. Here immunoSEQ multiplex PCR was the method, and the copy in TCRdb shows in-frame clones only, minus some. The repertoire consists of fewer than 20,000 clones, with more than 80% occurring once and the leading ten covering less than 15%. The starting material was peripheral blood mononuclear cells (PBMCs), obtained before the second cycle of nivolumab. The receptors were gathered from a human donor with classical Hodgkin lymphoma.

The V and J genes are TRBV7-8 and TRBJ1-1, with a possible D match to TRBD1 (5 bases). The CDR3 consists of 13 residues. V was pared by 2 bases and J by 7 bases, with 11 bases between. Germline assignment: CDR1 SGHVS and CDR2 FQNEAQ. The CDR3 is CASSLPGSNEAFF. In DNA, the CDR3 is TGTGCCAGCAGCTTACCAGGGAGTAATGAAGCTTTCTTT.

The chain is built from TRBV19 and TRBJ2-4; 8 nucleotides match TRBD1. Germline values: CDR1 LNHDA, CDR2 SQIVND (reference sequence). Trimming removed 6 bases from V and 0 bases from J; junction bases left unmatched: 7. The CDR3 extends over 16 amino acids. The CDR3 protein is CASSQTGAQAKNIQYF. CDR3 DNA: TGTGCCAGTAGCCAGACAGGGGCTCAAGCCAAAAACATTCAGTACTTC.

The chain joins TRBV5-1 to TRBJ1-1; TRBD1 matches 7 bases. With V trimmed by 7 bases and J by 0 bases, 9 bases remained unmatched. CDR3 length: 15 amino acids. CDR1 and CDR2 from the germline V gene are SGHRS and YFSETQ. This chain's CDR3 is CASSETGSMNTEAFF. CDR3 DNA sequence: TGCGCCAGCTCAGAGACAGGGTCCATGAACACTGAAGCTTTCTTT.

This chain connects TRBV27 to TRBJ2-4; a possible D gene is TRBD2 (5 bases). Germline CDR1 MNHEY, CDR2 SMNVEV (reference sequence). This CDR3 region has 16 residues. Trimming removed 3 bases at V and 2 bases at J, with 14 bases between. In DNA, the CDR3 is TGTGCCAGCAGTTTCGTGGCGTCGGGGTCCAAAAACATTCAGTACTTC. It is translated as CASSFVASGSKNIQYF.

The rearrangement joins TRBV29-1 to TRBJ2-2; D not certain. Per germline, CDR1 SQVTM and CDR2 ANQGSEA. The CDR3 has 11 residues. V was shortened by 6 bases and J by 5 bases, with 7 bases between the two germline ends. CDR3 region: CSVSGTGELFF. Written as DNA, the CDR3 is TGCAGCGTAAGTGGGACCGGGGAGCTGTTTTTT.

This chain uses TRBV4-1 with TRBJ2-2; TRBD2 is a possible D gene (7 bases). The V and J ends lost 4 bases and 5 bases respectively, with 20 bases between them. This CDR3 is 17 amino acids long. The germline V gene encodes CDR1 MGHRA and CDR2 YSYEKL. The CDR3: CASSRIPLGGPTGELFF. Written as DNA, the CDR3 is TGCGCCAGCAGCCGAATACCCCTGGGGGGGCCGACCGGGGAGCTGTTTTTT.

The V gene is TRBV2, the J gene TRBJ2-1; maybe TRBD2 (6 bases). Germline assignment: CDR1 SNHLY and CDR2 FYNNEI. Trimming took 4 bases from V and 4 from J, leaving 8 bases between them. The CDR3 runs 13 residues. The CDR3 is CASSVGLYNEQFF. The DNA for the CDR3 is TGTGCCAGCAGTGTAGGACTATACAATGAGCAGTTCTTC.

This chain links TRBV6-6 with TRBJ2-5; TRBD2 matches 9 bases. V shed 7 bases, J shed 5 bases, and the junction held 11 bases outside the gene matches. The CDR3 is 15 residues long. Germline V gene sequence: CDR1 MNHNY, CDR2 SVGAGI (reference sequence). CDR3 region: CASMGTSPGDETQYF. The DNA of the CDR3 is TGTGCCAGCATGGGGACTAGCCCAGGCGACGAGACCCAGTACTTC.

A note on this clone: A read error may produce the germline difference seen at one junction end. This sequence joins TRBV5-1 and TRBJ2-1; D is ambiguous. The germline V gene has CDR1 SGHRS and CDR2 YFSETQ. This CDR3 contains 13 residues. The DNA for the CDR3 is TGCGCCAGCAGCTCCAAAAAGTACAGTGAGCAGTTCTTC. Translation: CASSSKKYSEQFF.

The rearrangement links TRBV9 to TRBJ1-6; 8 bases map to TRBD1. V was clipped by 4 bases and J by 8 bases; unmatched bases: 5. The CDR3 has 14 amino acids. Per the germline V gene, CDR1 is SGDLS and CDR2 is YYNGEE. CDR3 in DNA: TGTGCCAGCAGCCCCCGGACAGGGCATTCACCCCTCCACTTT. Protein sequence: CASSPRTGHSPLHF. The full variable domain, rest sourced from reference TRBV9 and TRBJ1-6, is DSGVTQTPKHLITATGQRVTLRCSPRSGDLSVYWYQQSLDQGLQFLIQYYNGEERAKGNILERFSAQQFPDLHSELNLSSLELGDSALYFCASSPRTGHSPLHFGNGTRLTVT.

This clone has a single count. The V gene is TRBV6-6, the J gene TRBJ2-7, with D uncertain. The V gene lost 0 bases and the J gene lost 2 bases, with 11 bases spanning the gap. The CDR3 sequence is 15 residues long. Germline-derived CDR1 and CDR2 are MNHNY and SVGAGI (reference sequence). CDR3 sequence (DNA): TGTGCCAGCAGTTACTCGATGGCATCAGCCTACGAGCAGTACTTC. Its translation is CASSYSMASAYEQYF.

The chain combines TRBV5-6 with TRBJ1-2; D is unclear. The CDR3 extends over 17 amino acids. CDR1 SGHDT and CDR2 YYEEEE come from the germline V gene. Trimming removed 0 bases at V and 0 bases at J, with 15 bases between. CDR3 coding DNA: TGTGCCAGCAGCTTGGTGGGTATAAGGCCTTCTAACTATGGCTACACCTTC. The encoded protein is CASSLVGIRPSNYGYTF.

V gene TRBV30 combines with J gene TRBJ1-4; 7 bases line up with TRBD1. V lost 1 base and J lost 4; bases outside the gene matches: 3. The germline gives CDR1 GTSNPN, CDR2 SVGIG (reference sequence). The CDR3 runs 14 residues. The CDR3: CAWSGDSINEKLFF. The CDR3 DNA is TGTGCCTGGAGTGGGGACAGCATTAATGAAAAACTGTTTTTT.

This clone showed up just a few times. The CDR3 sequence: CASSWGGRGAEAFF. CDR3 coding DNA: TGTGCCAGCAGCTGGGGGGGCCGGGGGGCTGAAGCTTTCTTT. This chain uses TRBV5-6 with TRBJ1-1; tentative D call: TRBD1 (6 bases). CDR1 is SGHDT, CDR2 YYEEEE, per germline. The CDR3 is 14 residues long. Trimming pared 3 bases from V and 6 bases from J, leaving 15 bases between.

This rearrangement joins TRBV27 to TRBJ2-4, with a tentative D call TRBD2 (6 bases). The V gene's germline CDR1 is MNHEY and CDR2 SMNVEV (reference sequence). V dropped 3 bases and J dropped 1 base, with 7 bases sitting between them. The CDR3 loop spans 14 amino acids. CDR3 amino acids: CASSLAGAKNIQYF. DNA for the CDR3: TGTGCCAGCAGTTTGGCGGGGGCCAAAAACATTCAGTACTTC.

The rearrangement joins TRBV5-1 to TRBJ1-1; no firm D call. Germline values: CDR1 SGHRS, CDR2 YFSETQ. V lost 3 bases and J lost 6, with 15 bases in between. The length of the CDR3 is 14 residues. CDR3: CASSSALTRAEAFF. In nucleotides, the CDR3 is TGCGCCAGCAGCTCCGCCCTAACAAGGGCTGAAGCTTTCTTT.

The gene calls are TRBV6-1 and TRBJ1-2; no definite D call. The CDR3 sequence is 13 residues long. Germline assignment: CDR1 MNHNS and CDR2 SASEGT. V was pared by 4 bases and J by 5 bases, with 11 bases between. This chain's CDR3 is CASSVVPGYGYTF. CDR3 sequence (DNA): TGTGCCAGCAGTGTAGTCCCGGGGTATGGCTACACCTTC.

The J gene is TRBJ2-5, the V gene TRBV19; TRBD2 matches at 7 bases. Germline values: CDR1 LNHDA, CDR2 SQIVND (reference sequence). Unmatched junction bases numbered 17, after V lost 6 bases and J lost 4 bases. The CDR3 covers 17 residues. Here the CDR3 reads CASSNQASGGGRETQYF. The CDR3 nucleotides read TGTGCCAGTAGCAACCAAGCCTCTGGCGGGGGTAGAGAGACCCAGTACTTC.